The 21 T cell receptor beta chains listed next were all sequenced from one sample in a study of blood T cells in healthy people across ages. A second PCR, run for about 7 to 11 cycles, used a sample-barcoded 5' primer plus a J-beta primer mix. TCRdb reprocessed the 5' RACE reads with MiXCR, giving one entry per CDR3 protein. The sample gives around 1,600,000 distinct CDR3 sequences, around 40% of which show up once; just over 4% is in the top ten. Sequences were obtained from blood. These receptors all stem from a woman between 18 and 29 years old in good health.

The gene calls are TRBV5-4 and TRBJ1-1, with D uncertain. V shed 0 bases and J shed 7 bases, with 10 bases lying between them. Germline-derived CDR1 and CDR2 are SGHNT and YYREEE (reference sequence). The CDR3 covers 13 residues. The CDR3 sequence: CASSLEQNREAFF. CDR3 coding DNA: TGTGCCAGCAGCTTGGAACAGAACCGTGAAGCTTTCTTT.

This clonotype has only a few counts. The chain has TRBV30 and TRBJ2-7, with 9 bases that match TRBD1. CDR3 length: 12 residues. Per the germline V gene, CDR1 is GTSNPN and CDR2 is SVGIG (reference sequence). With V trimmed by 5 bases and J by 3 bases, 2 bases remained unmatched. The CDR3 reads CAWGQGIYEQYF. The CDR3 DNA sequence: TGTGCCTGGGGACAGGGGATCTACGAGCAGTACTTC.

This clonotype appeared a few times. DNA for the CDR3: TGCAGCGTTGTGGGAGGGCGGGGTTATGGCTACACCTTC. It encodes CSVVGGRGYGYTF. The chain is built from TRBV29-1 and TRBJ1-2; D uncertain. V was clipped by 4 bases and J by 5 bases, with 14 bases between them. From germline, CDR1 is SQVTM and CDR2 ANQGSEA. This CDR3 is built from 13 residues.

The V gene is TRBV6-2 or TRBV6-3, the J gene TRBJ2-3; 10 nucleotides align to TRBD2. V was clipped by 2 bases and J by 0 bases; unmatched bases: 17. The germline CDR1 and CDR2 sequences are MNHEY and SVGEGT. The CDR3 is made up of 21 amino acids. The CDR3 DNA reads TGTGCCAGCAGTTACCGAACCGATCTAGCGGGGGATATCCCTAGCACAGATACGCAGTATTTT. This sequence encodes CASSYRTDLAGDIPSTDTQYF.

The chain recombines TRBV11-3 with TRBJ2-1, with 7 bases aligning to TRBD2. J gave up 8 bases and V 5 bases, and 6 bases lay outside the gene matches. Germline CDR1 and CDR2: SGHNT and YENEEA. The CDR3 is 13 residues long. The CDR3 nucleotides are TGTGCCAGCAGCGTAAAGCGGGGCGATGAGCAGTTCTTC. Encoded protein: CASSVKRGDEQFF.

The chain has TRBV5-6 and TRBJ2-1; perhaps TRBD2 as D (6 bases). V was pared by 1 base and J by 9 bases, with 14 bases between. This CDR3 has 14 residues. Germline V lookup: CDR1 SGHDT, CDR2 YYEEEE. CDR3 nucleotides: TGTGCCAGCAGCTTGTGGAGCCCGGGGGTTGAGCAGTTCTTC. As protein: CASSLWSPGVEQFF.

The chain has TRBV21-1 and TRBJ2-5; the table's D call TRBD1 went unverified against the DNA. The J call may be incorrect, as the DNA end agrees better with TRBJ2-7. TRBV21-1 is described as a pseudogene. The CDR3 has 15 amino acids. The CDR3 loop is CASSLSPGKANEQYF. The CDR3 DNA follows: TGTGCCAGCAGCTTGTCGCCAGGGAAAGCCAACGAGCAGTACTTC.

The chain employs TRBV9 and TRBJ2-1; no clear D gene. CDR3 length equals 13 residues. Germline assignment: CDR1 SGDLS and CDR2 YYNGEE. Trimming pared 0 bases from V and 7 bases from J, leaving 8 bases between. CDR3 loop: CASSVDLTNEQFF. The CDR3, as DNA: TGTGCCAGCAGCGTAGACCTCACAAATGAGCAGTTCTTC.

The rearrangement joins TRBV20-1 to TRBJ1-2; TRBD1 aligns across 8 bases. There are 16 residues in the CDR3. The V and J ends lost 4 bases and 1 base, in that order; junction bases with no gene match: 11. Germline assignment: CDR1 DFQATT and CDR2 SNEGSKA (reference sequence). CDR3 sequence reads: CSATMPGQVINYGYTF. CDR3 nucleotides: TGCAGTGCTACTATGCCGGGACAGGTTATTAACTATGGCTACACCTTC.

On this clonotype: This may stem from a read error, because a much larger clone lies one nucleotide away. This sequence joins TRBV7-9 and TRBJ2-5; unclear D gene. CDR3 length: 13 amino acids. Per germline, CDR1 SEHNR and CDR2 FQNEAQ (reference sequence). The CDR3 loop reads CASSLDLGHEQCF. DNA for the CDR3: TGTGCCAGCAGCTTAGATCTGGGCCACGAGCAGTGCTTC.

This chain links TRBV14 with TRBJ2-7, with D maybe TRBD2 (6 bases). The germline gives CDR1 SGHDN, CDR2 FVKESK. This CDR3 has 15 residues. With 3 bases removed from V and 7 bases from J, the gap between germline ends came to 19 bases. CDR3 loop: CASSQIPGLNNEQYF. The CDR3 DNA reads TGTGCCAGCAGCCAGATACCGGGACTTAACAATGAGCAGTACTTC.

This clonotype has just a few counts. V usage is TRBV29-1 and J usage is TRBJ2-3; TRBD2 agrees at 8 bases. The V segment lost 3 bases and the J segment 2 bases; nucleotides outside the gene matches: 4. The germline V gene has CDR1 SQVTM and CDR2 ANQGSEA. The CDR3 length is 14 residues. The CDR3 region is CSVDLRGVTDTQYF. CDR3 DNA sequence: TGCAGCGTTGATTTGCGGGGGGTCACAGATACGCAGTATTTT.

The CDR3 bases are TGTGCCACCAACGTACAGGGGTACGAGCAGTACTTC. It translates to CATNVQGYEQYF. V and J are TRBV15 and TRBJ2-7; 7 bases are shared with TRBD1. This CDR3 has 12 residues. The J segment lost 4 bases and the V segment lost 7 bases, leaving 4 bases of the junction unmatched. CDR1 and CDR2 (germline): LNHNV, YYDKDF (reference sequence).

About this clonotype: Compared with germline, one end of the junction differs, possibly owing to a read error. V usage is TRBV20-1 and J usage is TRBJ2-7; 10 bases are a match to TRBD1. Per the germline V gene, CDR1 is DFQATT and CDR2 is SNEGSKA (reference sequence). The CDR3 extends over 12 amino acids. The CDR3 is CRARDRGYEQYF. The CDR3 DNA reads as TGCAGGGCTAGGGACAGGGGCTACGAGCAGTACTTC.

The chain has TRBV27 and TRBJ2-1; 7 positions match TRBD1. Germline assignment: CDR1 MNHEY and CDR2 SMNVEV (reference sequence). Germline trimming cut 6 bases from V and 2 bases from J; bases unmatched to any gene: 10. The CDR3 extends over 16 amino acids. CDR3 protein: CASSYFQGDPYNEQFF. Here the CDR3 DNA reads TGTGCCAGCAGCTACTTCCAGGGGGACCCCTACAATGAGCAGTTCTTC.

This chain joins TRBV24-1 and TRBJ2-1; D uncertain. The germline V gene has CDR1 KGHDR and CDR2 SFDVKD. V gave up 2 bases and J gave up 9 bases, with 10 bases separating them. The CDR3 covers 13 residues. Here the CDR3 reads CATSDSRTREQFF. The CDR3 nucleotides read TGTGCCACCAGTGATTCCAGGACCCGTGAGCAGTTCTTC.

This clonotype showed up just a few times. The chain links TRBV27 to TRBJ2-1; possibly TRBD1 for D (5 bases). Trimming stripped 5 bases from V and 5 bases from J, with 19 bases between. This CDR3 region has 16 residues. Per the germline V gene, CDR1 is MNHEY and CDR2 is SMNVEV (reference sequence). The DNA for the CDR3 is TGTGCCAGCAGTCCCTACAGGAGCGTAGATCACAATGAGCAGTTCTTC. Protein: CASSPYRSVDHNEQFF.

The chain carries TRBV5-1 and TRBJ2-5; D remains unclear. This CDR3 has 14 residues. CDR1 is SGHRS, CDR2 YFSETQ, per germline. V was pared by 0 bases and J by 2 bases, with 8 bases between. DNA of the CDR3: TGCGCCAGCAGCTTGGGTTGGTTACAAGAGACCCAGTACTTC. Its protein product is CASSLGWLQETQYF.

CDR3 region: CSGQRTSGGYEQYF. CDR3 DNA sequence: TGCAGTGGGCAGAGAACTAGCGGGGGGTACGAGCAGTACTTC. The chain combines TRBV20-1 with TRBJ2-5; TRBD2 matches at 12 bases. The assigned J gene may be wrong: the sequence end matches TRBJ2-7 better. Per germline, CDR1 DFQATT and CDR2 SNEGSKA (reference sequence). The CDR3 has 14 amino acids.

The table lists this clonotype with a few counts. The J gene is TRBJ1-2, the V gene TRBV4-2; 9 bases align to TRBD1. The CDR3 contains 14 residues. V was clipped by 2 bases and J by 7 bases; unmatched bases: 5. The germline V gene encodes CDR1 LGHNA and CDR2 YNFKEQ. CDR3 amino acids: CASSQPGTGTGYTF. The CDR3, as DNA: TGTGCCAGCAGCCAACCCGGGACAGGGACTGGCTACACCTTC.

This clonotype appeared a few times. The genes are TRBV20-1 and TRBJ2-4; D remains ambiguous. With the DNA end fitting TRBJ2-7 better, the J assignment may be wrong. The CDR3 has 14 residues. Germline CDR1 DFQATT, CDR2 SNEGSKA (reference sequence). The CDR3 coding sequence is TGCAGTGCTAGAGGGAGACAAAAACCCTACGAGCAGTACTTC. Its protein is CSARGRQKPYEQYF.